This entry concerns a single T cell receptor beta chain. Its antigen is not identified. This sample is part of a study of cytomegalovirus exposure and HLA in healthy donors. Study-level points and caveats: According to a subsequent analysis, TCR clusters identified in the first cohort showed a tendency to co-occur across the approximately 120 validation repertoires. The CMV antigen specificity of a few CMV-associated chains was confirmed through in vitro analysis. The authors listed approximately 160 TCR beta chains as cytomegalovirus-associated. Cytomegalovirus status was reportedly diagnosed by the classifier with high sensitivity and specificity.

The V gene end was trimmed by 5 bases and the J gene end by 6 bases; junction bases not matched to a gene: 8. CDR3 length: 15 residues. CDR1 is SGDLS and CDR2 is YYNGEE in the germline V gene. Assay used: immunoSEQ multiplex PCR; TCRdb lists only in-frame clones, some missing. The table includes about 120,000 clones, around 95% detected once. J is TRBJ2-1 and V is TRBV9; 10 bases align to TRBD2. This TCR was sampled from a man aged 18 to 30 in good health and CMV-seronegative. The sequenced sample consisted of PBMCs. The CDR3 DNA sequence: TGTGCCAGCAGTGACCTAGCGGGAGAGCCCAATGAGCAGTTCTTC. Its translation: CASSDLAGEPNEQFF.